The 22 T cell receptor beta chains below all came from one sample that was sequenced in a study of blood T cell repertoires in COVID-19. TCRdb's table, derived via immunoSEQ multiplex PCR, lists solely in-frame clones and lacks some. The repertoire includes 140,000 or so clones, around 80% of them detected once, and under 2% sits in the top ten. Sequenced: PBMCs or T cells enriched from blood (not recorded which). These receptors came from a woman under 30 who had been exposed to COVID-19.

In this sample, this clone turned up a few times. V is TRBV19 and J is TRBJ2-7; 7 bases are shared with TRBD2. In germline, CDR1 is LNHDA, CDR2 SQIVND (reference sequence). The CDR3 is made up of 14 amino acids. CDR3 residues: CAVSRGSPPYEQYF. The CDR3 DNA is TGTGCGGTGAGCCGCGGGAGTCCCCCCTACGAGCAGTACTTC.

The chain recombines TRBV27 with TRBJ1-1, with 7 bases that match TRBD1. V trimming: 6 bases; J trimming: 4 bases; junction bases outside the gene matches: 11. CDR3 length equals 15 residues. CDR1 is MNHEY, CDR2 SMNVEV, per germline (reference sequence). DNA for the CDR3: TGTGCCAGCAGCCGACAGGGTTCCCCCATCACTGAAGCTTTCTTT. It codes for CASSRQGSPITEAFF.

The chain carries TRBV6-5 and TRBJ2-7, with 14 positions matching TRBD2. The V gene end was trimmed by 4 bases and the J gene end by 4 bases; junction bases not matched to a gene: 6. This CDR3 has 16 residues. Germline V CDR1 and CDR2: MNHEY, SVGAGI. The CDR3: CASSSGTSGSIYEQYF. The CDR3 DNA follows: TGTGCCAGCAGTTCCGGGACTAGCGGGAGTATTTACGAGCAGTACTTC.

J is TRBJ1-1 and V is TRBV2; unclear D gene. The ends were cut back, 2 bases at V and 5 bases at J, with 9 bases in the middle. Germline V gene data show CDR1 as SNHLY and CDR2 as FYNNEI. The CDR3 consists of 13 residues. The CDR3 sequence: CASSEIGGTEAFF. CDR3 DNA sequence: TGTGCCAGCAGTGAAATAGGAGGGACTGAAGCTTTCTTT.

This clone was seen once. J is TRBJ1-1 and V is TRBV9, with D possibly matching TRBD1 (5 bases). V was cut by 4 bases and J by 0 bases, with 13 bases left in between. Looked up from germline, CDR1 is SGDLS and CDR2 is YYNGEE. The CDR3 has 15 amino acids. The CDR3 reads CASSPRGALNTEAFF. Here the CDR3 DNA reads TGTGCCAGCAGCCCGCGTGGGGCCTTGAACACTGAAGCTTTCTTT.

This clone was seen a single time. The J gene is TRBJ1-5, the V gene TRBV7-9, with D perhaps matching TRBD1 (5 bases). The germline CDR1 and CDR2 sequences are SEHNR and FQNEAQ (reference sequence). The CDR3 extends over 19 amino acids. Deletions cut 5 bases from V and 0 bases from J, with 23 bases between. DNA for the CDR3: TGTGCCAGCAGCCTTGGGGCGGGAGAGAGGGTTTATAGCAATCAGCCCCAGCATTTT. It specifies CASSLGAGERVYSNQPQHF.

This chain joins TRBV28 and TRBJ1-1; D ambiguous. CDR3 size: 12 residues. CDR1 and CDR2 (germline): MDHEN, SYDVKM. With 3 bases removed from V and 2 bases from J, the gap between germline ends came to 4 bases. The CDR3 bases are TGTGCCAGCAGTTTGAGCAACACTGAAGCTTTCTTT. Translating gives CASSLSNTEAFF.

Only a few counts were recorded for this clone. V is TRBV11-3 and J is TRBJ2-7; 11 bases match TRBD2. CDR1 and CDR2 (germline): SGHNT, YENEEA. The CDR3 length is 15 residues. Trimming removed 5 bases from V and 5 bases from J; junction bases left unmatched: 8. CDR3 coding DNA: TGTGCCAGCAGCCGGAAGACTAGCGGGATCGACGAGCAGTACTTC. Its protein product is CASSRKTSGIDEQYF. Using reference TRBV11-3 and TRBJ2-7 for the parts outside the CDR3, the full variable domain is EAGVVQSPRYKIIEKKQPVAFWCNPISGHNTLYWYLQNLGQGPELLIRYENEEAVDDSQLPKDRFSAERLKGVDSTLKIQPAELGDSAVYLCASSRKTSGIDEQYFGPGTRLTVT.

V is TRBV3-1 (or the pseudogene TRBV3-2) and J is TRBJ2-7; 7 bases map to TRBD2. CDR1 and CDR2 from the germline V gene are LGHDT and YNNKEL (reference sequence). The CDR3 length is 15 residues. The trim removed 1 base at V and 1 base at J, leaving 4 bases unmatched. CDR3 loop: CASSQGPSGSYEQYF. The CDR3 DNA is TGTGCCAGCAGCCAAGGTCCTAGCGGTTCCTACGAGCAGTACTTC.

The chain employs TRBV29-1 and TRBJ1-2; no reliable D call. The V end was cut by 7 bases, the J end by 2 bases, with 8 bases between. This CDR3 has 11 amino acids. Germline CDR1 SQVTM, CDR2 ANQGSEA. The DNA for the CDR3 is TGCAGCGGCACAGAGAACTATGGCTACACCTTC. Protein: CSGTENYGYTF.

The chain uses TRBV4-3 and TRBJ1-5; 10 nucleotides align to TRBD1. With 6 bases clipped from V and 6 bases from J, the junction kept 8 bases outside the gene matches. CDR3 length: 15 residues. CDR1 is LGHNA and CDR2 is YSLEER in the germline V gene. CDR3: CASSPGQGVGQPQHF. CDR3 coding DNA: TGCGCCAGCAGTCCCGGACAGGGGGTCGGTCAGCCCCAGCATTTT.

The rearrangement uses TRBV7-2 and TRBJ2-7; TRBD1 aligns across 7 bases. V dropped 5 bases and J dropped 0; count of bases not matched to a gene: 7. Per germline, CDR1 SGHTA and CDR2 FQGNSA. This CDR3 contains 15 residues. CDR3 sequence (DNA): TGTGCCAGCAGCACTCAGACAGGGACCTCCTACGAGCAGTACTTC. It codes for CASSTQTGTSYEQYF.

This rearrangement joins TRBV19 to TRBJ2-1; 8 bases are shared with TRBD2. V was clipped by 9 bases and J by 7 bases; unmatched bases: 11. Germline V gene sequence: CDR1 LNHDA, CDR2 SQIVND (reference sequence). The CDR3 spans 14 residues. The CDR3 is CASRRGGRTNEQFF. Here the CDR3 DNA reads TGTGCCAGCCGGCGGGGCGGGAGGACGAATGAGCAGTTCTTC.

The chain employs TRBV5-3 and TRBJ1-1; D remains unclear. TRBV5-3 is an open reading frame, and its role is uncertain. Trimming took off 3 bases at V and 11 bases at J, with 17 bases between the two ends. The CDR3 spans 13 residues. CDR3 loop: CARSCGHGSAAFF. CDR3 bases: TGTGCCAGAAGCTGCGGTCATGGCTCCGCCGCTTTCTTT.

The chain carries TRBV5-1 and TRBJ1-5, with D perhaps matching TRBD1 (6 bases). The CDR3 loop spans 14 amino acids. From germline, CDR1 is SGHRS and CDR2 YFSETQ. V was pared by 0 bases and J by 4 bases, with 8 bases between. The CDR3 spells CASSLGTGNQPQHF. DNA of the CDR3: TGCGCCAGCAGCTTGGGTACAGGGAATCAGCCCCAGCATTTT.

V gene TRBV15 combines with J gene TRBJ2-1; 8 bases line up with TRBD2. Trimming cost V 8 bases and J 6 bases; bases outside gene matches: 3. The CDR3 loop spans 12 amino acids. The V gene's germline CDR1 is LNHNV and CDR2 YYDKDF (reference sequence). CDR3 amino acids: CATVSGSNEQFF. The CDR3 DNA reads as TGTGCCACCGTAAGCGGGAGCAATGAGCAGTTCTTC.

The chain combines TRBV11-2 with TRBJ2-1; possibly TRBD2 for D (6 bases). The V end was cut by 6 bases, the J end by 0 bases, with 15 bases between. In germline, CDR1 is SGHAT, CDR2 FQNNGV. The CDR3 extends over 16 amino acids. CDR3 residues: CASRSPSASSYNEQFF. The CDR3 DNA reads as TGTGCCAGCAGGTCGCCTAGCGCAAGCTCCTACAATGAGCAGTTCTTC.

V gene TRBV6-5 combines with J gene TRBJ1-4; D perhaps matches TRBD1 (5 bases). The V end was cut by 5 bases, the J end by 6 bases, with 16 bases between. This CDR3 contains 15 residues. Germline V lookup: CDR1 MNHEY, CDR2 SVGAGI. The CDR3 sequence is CASSPRGGTDEKLFF. Here the CDR3 DNA reads TGTGCCAGCAGTCCTCGGGGCGGGACGGATGAAAAACTGTTTTTT.

This clone was recorded only once. This sequence joins TRBV4-1 and TRBJ2-7, with D possibly matching TRBD2 (5 bases). Germline lookup yields CDR1 MGHRA and CDR2 YSYEKL. The CDR3 extends over 16 amino acids. Trimming stripped 0 bases from V and 1 base from J, with 13 bases between. The CDR3 region is CASSQDPSRGSYEQYF. The CDR3 DNA sequence: TGCGCCAGCAGCCAAGATCCCAGCCGCGGGTCCTACGAGCAGTACTTC.

This chain links TRBV19 with TRBJ1-1; 7 bases are a match to TRBD1. The CDR3 has 14 residues. In germline, CDR1 is LNHDA, CDR2 SQIVND (reference sequence). Trimming removed 5 bases from V and 4 bases from J; junction bases left unmatched: 7. CDR3 loop: CASSDRALGTEAFF. CDR3 DNA sequence: TGTGCCAGTAGTGACAGGGCCTTGGGCACTGAAGCTTTCTTT.

In its sample, this clone was seen once. The chain uses TRBV4-2 and TRBJ2-2, with D unclear. V was cut by 0 bases and J by 4 bases, with 18 bases left in between. The CDR3 spans 18 residues. Germline V gene sequence: CDR1 LGHNA, CDR2 YNFKEQ. The CDR3 sequence is CASSQEVYLEKTTGELFF. DNA for the CDR3: TGTGCCAGCAGCCAAGAAGTCTACCTAGAAAAAACCACCGGGGAGCTGTTTTTT.

The rearrangement uses TRBV13 and TRBJ1-2; 8 nucleotides align to TRBD1. The ends lost 4 bases at V and 6 bases at J; junction bases unmatched: 4. The CDR3 spans 13 residues. Germline V gives CDR1 PRHDT, CDR2 FYEKMQ (reference sequence). Here the CDR3 reads CASSWGQDNGYTF. CDR3 sequence (DNA): TGTGCCAGCAGCTGGGGACAGGACAATGGCTACACCTTC.